This T cell receptor (beta chain) was identified in a study of blood T cells in healthy people across ages. Study-wide results and limits: Per million T cells, the diversity of TCR beta decreased roughly linearly as age advanced.

It was with a sample-barcoded 5' primer and a J-beta primer mix that a second PCR of roughly 7 to 12 cycles was run. Every single cDNA molecule received a tag from a template-switch adaptor with 12 random nucleotides. TCRdb reanalysed the 5' RACE reads using MiXCR and keeps one entry per CDR3 protein. The sample shows about 1,500,000 distinct CDR3 sequences, around two fifths of them seen only once. The germline CDR1 and CDR2 sequences are WSHSY and SAAADI. The ends were cut back, 7 bases at V and 3 bases at J, with 7 bases in the middle. The CDR3 consists of 11 residues. In this sample, this clonotype turned up a few times. The antigen is unknown.

The chain uses TRBV10-2 and TRBJ2-7; D call uncertain. The clonotype comes from a woman aged 18-35 years in good health. Source material: blood. Here the CDR3 DNA reads TGCGCCAGCACTCAACTCTACGAGCAGTACTTC. Translated: CASTQLYEQYF.